A selection of T cell receptor beta chains follows, all from one sample in a study of prognosis after radiotherapy for stage I lung cancer. TCRdb passed the multiplex PCR reads through MiXCR, listing each CDR3 protein once. Of around 63,000 distinct CDR3 sequences in the sample, 26% are singletons; the top ten hold about 7.5%. The sample in question was PBMCs, obtained before or after stereotactic body radiation therapy (not recorded which). The receptors were sampled from a donor at least 50 years old with non-small cell lung cancer. Each CDR3 is given with its conserved first and last residue. D genes are given only for firm matches. The size field is filled for only some rows; it gives once, few, many or a size class.

clone size: many; D gene: .; J gene: TRBJ1-4; V gene: TRBV3-1; CDR3 protein: CASSDTATNEKLFF; CDR3 DNA: TGTGCCAGCAGCGACACGGCAACTAATGAAAAACTGTTTTTT
clone size: many; D gene: TRBD1; J gene: TRBJ1-6; V gene: TRBV3-1; CDR3 protein: CASSSRQGLESPLHF; CDR3 DNA: TGTGCCAGCAGCTCCCGACAGGGCTTGGAATCACCCCTCCACTTT
clone size: .; D gene: .; J gene: TRBJ2-1; V gene: TRBV12-5; CDR3 protein: CDSAVRGREEQFF; CDR3 DNA: TGTGATAGTGCCGTGAGGGGCCGAGAGGAGCAGTTCTTC
clone size: many; D gene: TRBD2; J gene: TRBJ2-6; V gene: TRBV15; CDR3 protein: CATSRAGGGGADSGANVLTF; CDR3 DNA: TGTGCCACCAGCCGAGCGGGAGGGGGGGGCGCCGACTCTGGGGCCAACGTCCTGACTTTC
clone size: .; D gene: .; J gene: TRBJ2-3; V gene: TRBV6-1; CDR3 protein: CASSPTRVLTDTQYF; CDR3 DNA: TGTGCCAGCAGCCCCACGAGGGTTCTAACAGATACGCAGTATTTT
clone size: many; D gene: .; J gene: TRBJ2-1; V gene: TRBV4-1; CDR3 protein: CASSQPGTTLEQFF; CDR3 DNA: TGCGCCAGCAGCCAGCCCGGGACGACTCTTGAGCAGTTCTTC
clone size: few; D gene: .; J gene: TRBJ2-3; V gene: TRBV5-1; CDR3 protein: CASSLGGLVTDTQYF; CDR3 DNA: TGCGCCAGCAGCTTGGGGGGGTTGGTCACAGATACGCAGTATTTT
clone size: few; D gene: .; J gene: TRBJ1-1; V gene: TRBV20-1; CDR3 protein: CSARDPKADTEAFF; CDR3 DNA: TGCAGTGCTAGAGATCCGAAAGCGGACACTGAAGCTTTCTTT
clone size: many; D gene: TRBD1; J gene: TRBJ2-7; V gene: TRBV4-1; CDR3 protein: CASSQIGQGRYEQYF; CDR3 DNA: TGCGCCAGCAGCCAGATCGGACAGGGGAGATACGAGCAGTACTTC
clone size: once; D gene: TRBD2; J gene: TRBJ2-1; V gene: TRBV6-1; CDR3 protein: CASRTSGGVVCKCNEQFF; CDR3 DNA: TGTGCCAGCAGAACTAGCGGGGGCGTCGTGTGCAAATGCAATGAGCAGTTCTTC
clone size: .; D gene: .; J gene: TRBJ1-2; V gene: TRBV7-2; CDR3 protein: CASSLRDILRGYTF; CDR3 DNA: TGTGCCAGCAGCTTACGGGACATCCTCCGGGGCTACACCTTC
clone size: .; D gene: .; J gene: TRBJ1-2; V gene: TRBV7-6; CDR3 protein: CAINLNGAGGYTF; CDR3 DNA: TGTGCCATCAACTTAAATGGGGCCGGTGGCTACACCTTC
clone size: .; D gene: .; J gene: TRBJ2-2; V gene: TRBV5-1; CDR3 protein: CASSWAGLASTGELFF; CDR3 DNA: TGCGCCAGCAGCTGGGCAGGCCTCGCGAGCACCGGTGAGCTGTTTTTT
clone size: many; D gene: TRBD2; J gene: TRBJ2-1; V gene: TRBV6-5; CDR3 protein: CASSYTERTSGPNEQFF; CDR3 DNA: TGTGCCAGCAGTTACACTGAACGGACTAGCGGACCCAATGAGCAGTTCTTC
clone size: many; D gene: .; J gene: TRBJ1-1; V gene: TRBV10-2; CDR3 protein: CASSVEGPVNTEAFF; CDR3 DNA: TGCGCCAGCAGTGTTGAGGGGCCAGTCAACACTGAAGCTTTCTTT
clone size: many; D gene: .; J gene: TRBJ1-1; V gene: TRBV7-8; CDR3 protein: CASSLRKENTEAFF; CDR3 DNA: TGTGCCAGCAGCTTAAGAAAGGAGAACACTGAAGCTTTCTTT
clone size: many; D gene: .; J gene: TRBJ2-3; V gene: TRBV7-9; CDR3 protein: CASSLQGLDTQYF; CDR3 DNA: TGTGCCAGCAGCTTACAGGGTCTCGATACGCAGTATTTT
clone size: .; D gene: TRBD1; J gene: TRBJ2-5; V gene: TRBV6-9; CDR3 protein: CASSYSRTERRDREDQETQYF; CDR3 DNA: TGTGCCAGCAGTTACTCCCGCACGGAACGCCGGGACAGGGAAGACCAAGAGACCCAGTACTTC
clone size: many; D gene: TRBD1; J gene: TRBJ2-2; V gene: TRBV5-5; CDR3 protein: CASSASDREAVELFF; CDR3 DNA: TGTGCCAGCAGCGCCTCGGACAGGGAGGCTGTGGAGCTGTTTTTT
clone size: many; D gene: .; J gene: TRBJ1-5; V gene: TRBV20-1; CDR3 protein: CSARGWDSTRGHQPQHF; CDR3 DNA: TGCAGTGCTAGAGGTTGGGACTCCACACGTGGGCATCAGCCCCAGCATTTT
clone size: many; D gene: .; J gene: TRBJ2-5; V gene: TRBV20-1; CDR3 protein: CSARPTGPETQYF; CDR3 DNA: TGCAGTGCTAGACCGACAGGACCGGAGACCCAGTACTTC
clone size: many; D gene: .; J gene: TRBJ2-2; V gene: TRBV7-3; CDR3 protein: CASSLLSGGELFF; CDR3 DNA: TGTGCCAGCAGCTTATTAAGTGGCGGGGAGCTGTTTTTT
clone size: many; D gene: TRBD2; J gene: TRBJ2-1; V gene: TRBV7-9; CDR3 protein: CASSSLDSAGGPFVNEQFF; CDR3 DNA: TGTGCCAGCAGCTCTCTGGATTCGGCGGGGGGTCCGTTTGTCAATGAGCAGTTCTTC
clone size: .; D gene: .; J gene: TRBJ1-1; V gene: TRBV4-2; CDR3 protein: CASSQDQGSSSRAFF; CDR3 DNA: TGTGCCAGCAGCCAAGATCAAGGGTCGTCCTCGAGAGCTTTCTTT
clone size: many; D gene: .; J gene: TRBJ2-1; V gene: TRBV12-3/TRBV12-4; CDR3 protein: CASSLGGKNNEQFF; CDR3 DNA: TGTGCCAGCTCCTTAGGGGGGAAAAACAATGAGCAGTTCTTC
clone size: many; D gene: .; J gene: TRBJ1-1; V gene: TRBV7-9; CDR3 protein: CASRRGEGLTNTEAFF; CDR3 DNA: TGTGCCAGCAGACGGGGGGAAGGACTGACGAACACTGAAGCTTTCTTT
clone size: many; D gene: .; J gene: TRBJ2-2; V gene: TRBV2; CDR3 protein: CASKASNTGELFF; CDR3 DNA: TGTGCCAGCAAGGCCAGCAACACCGGGGAGCTGTTTTTT
clone size: many; D gene: .; J gene: TRBJ1-4; V gene: TRBV5-1; CDR3 protein: CASSYAGATNEKLFF; CDR3 DNA: TGCGCCAGCAGTTACGCGGGGGCAACTAATGAAAAACTGTTTTTT
clone size: many; D gene: .; J gene: TRBJ1-2; V gene: TRBV4-2; CDR3 protein: CASSQDGTPGDYGYTF; CDR3 DNA: TGTGCCAGCAGCCAAGATGGGACCCCCGGCGACTATGGCTACACCTTC
clone size: many; D gene: .; J gene: TRBJ1-2; V gene: TRBV2; CDR3 protein: CASRGTGDGYTF; CDR3 DNA: TGTGCCAGCAGAGGGACGGGGGATGGCTACACCTTC
clone size: many; D gene: .; J gene: TRBJ2-5; V gene: TRBV15; CDR3 protein: CATSRSGRAEETQYF; CDR3 DNA: TGTGCCACCAGCAGGAGCGGGCGCGCGGAGGAGACCCAGTACTTC
clone size: once; D gene: TRBD1; J gene: TRBJ2-2; V gene: TRBV11-2; CDR3 protein: CACSYDRANTWELFF; CDR3 DNA: TGTGCCTGCAGCTACGACAGGGCGAACACCTGGGAGCTGTTTTTT
clone size: many; D gene: TRBD1; J gene: TRBJ1-2; V gene: TRBV20-1; CDR3 protein: CSAWTGWNGYTF; CDR3 DNA: TGCAGTGCATGGACAGGGTGGAATGGCTACACCTTC
clone size: few; D gene: TRBD1; J gene: TRBJ2-5; V gene: TRBV18; CDR3 protein: CASSPDWGRDRGNQETQYF; CDR3 DNA: TGTGCCAGCTCACCAGATTGGGGTCGGGACAGGGGAAATCAAGAGACCCAGTACTTC
clone size: many; D gene: .; J gene: TRBJ1-1; V gene: TRBV30; CDR3 protein: CAWSHLDTEAFF; CDR3 DNA: TGTGCCTGGAGTCACCTAGACACTGAAGCTTTCTTT
clone size: many; D gene: TRBD2; J gene: TRBJ2-1; V gene: TRBV20-1; CDR3 protein: CSAQPGLAAHNEQFF; CDR3 DNA: TGCAGTGCTCAACCGGGACTAGCGGCCCACAATGAGCAGTTCTTC
clone size: few; D gene: TRBD1; J gene: TRBJ2-5; V gene: TRBV30; CDR3 protein: CAWNQQGAPETQHF; CDR3 DNA: TGTGCCTGGAACCAACAGGGGGCTCCCGAGACCCAGCACTTC
clone size: many; D gene: .; J gene: TRBJ1-1; V gene: TRBV15; CDR3 protein: CATSRDRAAEAFF; CDR3 DNA: TGTGCCACCAGCAGAGATCGGGCAGCTGAAGCTTTCTTT
clone size: many; D gene: TRBD2; J gene: TRBJ2-5; V gene: TRBV4-1; CDR3 protein: CASSQGERGEETQYF; CDR3 DNA: TGCGCCAGCAGCCAAGGGGAGCGGGGAGAGGAGACCCAGTACTTC
clone size: many; D gene: TRBD2; J gene: TRBJ2-3; V gene: TRBV30; CDR3 protein: CAWTTPGGGPPDTQYF; CDR3 DNA: TGTGCCTGGACGACCCCAGGCGGGGGGCCCCCAGATACGCAGTATTTT
clone size: many; D gene: .; J gene: TRBJ1-1; V gene: TRBV20-1; CDR3 protein: CSALTGKMTEAFF; CDR3 DNA: TGCAGTGCCCTAACAGGAAAGATGACTGAAGCTTTCTTT
clone size: many; D gene: TRBD1; J gene: TRBJ2-7; V gene: TRBV7-2; CDR3 protein: CASSLDRGRQLEQYF; CDR3 DNA: TGTGCCAGCAGCTTAGACAGGGGACGACAGCTCGAGCAGTACTTC
clone size: many; D gene: .; J gene: TRBJ1-1; V gene: TRBV29-1; CDR3 protein: CSVVTKGTEAFF; CDR3 DNA: TGCAGCGTTGTAACGAAGGGCACTGAAGCTTTCTTT
clone size: .; D gene: .; J gene: TRBJ2-1; V gene: TRBV4-2; CDR3 protein: CASSQIYGGHSEQFF; CDR3 DNA: TGTGCCAGCAGCCAGATATACGGCGGACACTCAGAGCAGTTCTTC
clone size: many; D gene: TRBD1; J gene: TRBJ1-6; V gene: TRBV5-6; CDR3 protein: CASSSTGQGYSPLHF; CDR3 DNA: TGTGCCAGCAGCTCGACGGGACAGGGATATTCACCCCTCCACTTT
clone size: many; D gene: .; J gene: TRBJ2-7; V gene: TRBV20-1; CDR3 protein: CSARNRAAYEQYF; CDR3 DNA: TGCAGTGCCAGAAACAGGGCCGCCTACGAGCAGTACTTC
clone size: many; D gene: .; J gene: TRBJ1-4; V gene: TRBV6-1; CDR3 protein: CASSARGGPATNEKLFF; CDR3 DNA: TGTGCCAGCAGTGCCCGCGGGGGGCCAGCAACTAATGAAAAACTGTTTTTT
clone size: many; D gene: .; J gene: TRBJ1-2; V gene: TRBV11-2; CDR3 protein: CASSADSYGYTF; CDR3 DNA: TGTGCCAGCAGCGCGGACAGTTATGGCTACACCTTC
clone size: many; D gene: .; J gene: TRBJ2-3; V gene: TRBV20-1; CDR3 protein: CSLRGTHTDTQYF; CDR3 DNA: TGCAGTCTGAGGGGGACCCACACAGATACGCAGTATTTT
clone size: many; D gene: .; J gene: TRBJ1-1; V gene: TRBV5-1; CDR3 protein: CASSFDQGLNTEAFF; CDR3 DNA: TGCGCCAGCAGCTTCGATCAGGGACTGAACACTGAAGCTTTCTTT
clone size: many; D gene: .; J gene: TRBJ1-2; V gene: TRBV20-1; CDR3 protein: CSAQESLSVYGYTF; CDR3 DNA: TGCAGTGCCCAAGAGAGTTTGAGTGTCTATGGCTACACCTTC
clone size: many; D gene: .; J gene: TRBJ1-2; V gene: TRBV5-1; CDR3 protein: CASSPQDTPYGYTF; CDR3 DNA: TGCGCCAGCAGCCCGCAGGACACTCCTTATGGCTACACCTTC
clone size: many; D gene: TRBD2; J gene: TRBJ2-7; V gene: TRBV7-2; CDR3 protein: CASSLAAGGTGEQYF; CDR3 DNA: TGTGCCAGCAGCTTGGCTGCGGGGGGAACGGGGGAGCAGTACTTC
clone size: many; D gene: .; J gene: TRBJ2-1; V gene: TRBV7-2; CDR3 protein: CASSAYNEQFF; CDR3 DNA: TGTGCCAGCAGCGCGTACAATGAGCAGTTCTTC
clone size: many; D gene: .; J gene: TRBJ1-1; V gene: TRBV30; CDR3 protein: CAWSVLSAEAFF; CDR3 DNA: TGTGCCTGGAGTGTACTCTCGGCTGAAGCTTTCTTT
clone size: many; D gene: .; J gene: TRBJ1-1; V gene: TRBV6-8; CDR3 protein: CASYSGEGVLFF; CDR3 DNA: TGTGCCAGCTATTCGGGGGAGGGGGTTCTTTTCTTT
clone size: .; D gene: .; J gene: TRBJ1-2; V gene: TRBV6-2/TRBV6-3; CDR3 protein: CASSPTVALVYTF; CDR3 DNA: TGTGCCAGCAGCCCAACAGTGGCCCTTGTCTACACCTTC
clone size: many; D gene: TRBD1; J gene: TRBJ2-1; V gene: TRBV14; CDR3 protein: CASSQDRGTGGRYNEQFF; CDR3 DNA: TGTGCCAGCAGCCAAGATAGGGGGACAGGGGGCCGCTACAATGAGCAGTTCTTC